These T cell receptor beta chains were read from a single sample in a study of blood T cell repertoires in COVID-19. Libraries were prepared by immunoSEQ multiplex PCR; TCRdb keeps only in-frame clonotypes and omits some of them. Among hundreds of thousands of clones listed, 85% were seen once. Material for sequencing was peripheral blood. The receptors come from a man aged 45-65 years with COVID-19, enrolled during active disease. The conserved cysteine and the conserved F or W are not part of the CDR3 here.

V: TRBV5-1
CDR3: ASSPDRAYEQY

V: TRBV6-5
CDR3: ASRDRDPLGYT

V: TRBV5-4
CDR3: ASSVDTSGGREQY

V: TRBV7-2
CDR3: ASSLGPGSNQPQH

V: TRBV18
CDR3: ASSGSGNTIY

V: TRBV27
CDR3: ASSKETSGLRKH

V: TRBV7-2
CDR3: ASSLAFTTKETQY

V: TRBV6-2/TRBV6-3
CDR3: ASSYRLRGADEQF

V: TRBV25-1
CDR3: ASSHTTGENEKLF

V: TRBV7-8
CDR3: ASSLVVSPLH

V: TRBV28
CDR3: ASSLVYGFNQPQH

V: TRBV30
CDR3: AWGAVHSNQPQH

V: TRBV5-1
CDR3: ASSQGLTYEQY

V: TRBV6-5
CDR3: ASERHQQETQY

V: TRBV5-5
CDR3: ASSLSRGERAF

V: TRBV5-1
CDR3: ASRAGTGSYNEQF

V: TRBV14
CDR3: ASSQTGTGYGYT

V: TRBV7-2
CDR3: ASSSQGGHRSGYT

V: TRBV5-1
CDR3: ASGRSPQETQY

V: TRBV27
CDR3: ASRVRQGDNSPLH

V: TRBV30
CDR3: ALTLWATNEKLF

V: TRBV9
CDR3: ASSGPQGTTDTQY

V: TRBV19
CDR3: ASSAGGSQETQY

V: TRBV3-1/TRBV3-2
CDR3: ASSQPSGVGQPQH

V: TRBV29-1
CDR3: SVSSYNEKLF

V: TRBV4-1
CDR3: ASSRLAGGDTGELF

V: TRBV3-1/TRBV3-2
CDR3: ASSQAGGLHEQY

V: TRBV2
CDR3: ASKRGSATNEKLF

V: TRBV7-9
CDR3: ASSLVKSSTRTDTQY

V: TRBV7-9
CDR3: AIHMRLAGGDTQY

V: TRBV28
CDR3: ASSLTAAGGGTDTQY

V: TRBV5-4
CDR3: ASSLDRRSNYGYT

V: TRBV4-1
CDR3: ASSQVSRDRGGEQY

V: TRBV19
CDR3: ASSPRGGEQY

V: TRBV7-9
CDR3: ASSPRQGGGNTIY

V: TRBV6-2/TRBV6-3
CDR3: ASSYSAAIQY

V: TRBV25-1
CDR3: ATGDRAGGYT

V: TRBV28
CDR3: ASSARQGTEKLF

V: TRBV18
CDR3: ASSRGWGTDTQY

V: TRBV29-1
CDR3: SAGQTNTEAF

V: TRBV4-1
CDR3: ASSPQLLAGVLETQY

V: TRBV20-1
CDR3: SASKAYSNQPQH

V: TRBV5-1
CDR3: ASSLEQVEGSPQY

V: TRBV6-2/TRBV6-3
CDR3: ASSCGRGQWNYGYT

V: TRBV7-2
CDR3: ASSPQGFNEKLF

V: TRBV10-3
CDR3: AIRGDTTEAF

V: TRBV4-3
CDR3: ASSQDLASGGRGETQY

V: TRBV5-4
CDR3: ASSRPGQGETQY

V: TRBV15
CDR3: ATSRDPSLAGLQETQY

V: TRBV27
CDR3: ASSYGRGFGTLH

V: TRBV2
CDR3: ASSVNRYNTEAF

V: TRBV5-1
CDR3: ASSAGTGGTGELF

V: TRBV12-3/TRBV12-4
CDR3: ASSFTTLEQF

V: TRBV18
CDR3: ASSPGLNQPQH

V: TRBV2
CDR3: ASSPDRSSYNEQF

V: TRBV5-1
CDR3: ASSLYGSGNTIY

V: TRBV7-2
CDR3: ASSSAGAAPYEQY

V: TRBV6-5
CDR3: ASSKWGDTGELF

V: TRBV7-6
CDR3: ASSLEGQGIRSPLH

V: TRBV12-5
CDR3: ASGLQGEGLTNEKLF